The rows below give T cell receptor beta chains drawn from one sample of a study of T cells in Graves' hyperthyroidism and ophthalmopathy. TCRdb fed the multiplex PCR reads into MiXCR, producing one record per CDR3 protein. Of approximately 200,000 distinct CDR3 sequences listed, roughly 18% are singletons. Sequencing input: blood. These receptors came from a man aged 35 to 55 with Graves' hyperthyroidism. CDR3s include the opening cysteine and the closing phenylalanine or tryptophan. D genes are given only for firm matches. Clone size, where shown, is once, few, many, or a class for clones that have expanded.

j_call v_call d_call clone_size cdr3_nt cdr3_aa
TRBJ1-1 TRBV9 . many TGTGCCAGCAGCGTAGACAGTCTATACACTGAAGCTTTCTTT CASSVDSLYTEAFF
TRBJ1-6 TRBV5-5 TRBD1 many TGTGCCAGCAGCTTGGGGGACAGGGGTTCACCCCTCCACTTT CASSLGDRGSPLHF
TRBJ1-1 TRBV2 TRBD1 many TGTGCCAGCAGGATGACAGGGGGCGGCCTGGTGAACACTGAAGCTTTCTTT CASRMTGGGLVNTEAFF
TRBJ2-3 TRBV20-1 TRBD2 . TGCAGTGCTAGAAGACTAGCGGGGGGGCCAACAGATACGCAGTATTTT CSARRLAGGPTDTQYF
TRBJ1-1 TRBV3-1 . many TGTGCCAGCAGCCAATGGGAGAGGAACACTGAAGCTTTCTTT CASSQWERNTEAFF
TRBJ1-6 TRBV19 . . TGTGCCAGTATCGGAAGGAGCTCCTATAATTCACCCCTCCACTTT CASIGRSSYNSPLHF
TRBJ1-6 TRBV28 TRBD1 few TGTGCCCTCAGGGGGGACAGCTCCTATAATTCACCCCTCCACTTT CALRGDSSYNSPLHF
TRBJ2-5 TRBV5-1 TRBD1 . TGCGCCAGCAGCCAAAGTTATAGGGGGCGGGAGACCCAGTACTTC CASSQSYRGRETQYF
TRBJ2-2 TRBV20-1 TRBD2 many TGCAGTGCTAGAGAAGCGGGGGGTGCGCTCACCGGGGAGCTGTTTTTT CSAREAGGALTGELFF
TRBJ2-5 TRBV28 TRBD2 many TGTGCCAGCGGCCGGGGGGTGCAAGAGACCCAGTACTTC CASGRGVQETQYF
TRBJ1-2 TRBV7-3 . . TGTGCCAGCAGCTACATGGGGAGAGGAACCCATGGCTACACCTTC CASSYMGRGTHGYTF
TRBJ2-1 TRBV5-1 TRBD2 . TGCGCCAGCAGCTTGTCCGGACTAGACAATGAGCAGTTCTTC CASSLSGLDNEQFF
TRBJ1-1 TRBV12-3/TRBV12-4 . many TGTGCCAGCAGTTTAAGCGGAGGGGAAGCTGAAGCTTTCTTT CASSLSGGEAEAFF
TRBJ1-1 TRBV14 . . TGTGCCAGCAGCCACCCCCGAGACAGGGAAGCTTTCTTT CASSHPRDREAFF
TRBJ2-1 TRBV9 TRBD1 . TGTGCCAGCAGCGTAATGGGACAGGGTCAAAATGAGCAGTTCTTC CASSVMGQGQNEQFF
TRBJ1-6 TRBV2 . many TGTGCCAGCAAGAGGGTCAGCAATTCACCCCTCCACTTT CASKRVSNSPLHF
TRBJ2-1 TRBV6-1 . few TGTGCCAGCAGCAGGGGCCGGGGTGAGCAGTTCTTC CASSRGRGEQFF
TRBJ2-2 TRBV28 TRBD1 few TGTGCCAGCACCACCGGGACAGGGCAGAACACCGGGGAGCTGTTTTTT CASTTGTGQNTGELFF
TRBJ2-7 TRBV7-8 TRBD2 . TGTGCCAGCAGCTCTCCCTCGGGACTAGGGTACGAGCAGTACTTC CASSSPSGLGYEQYF
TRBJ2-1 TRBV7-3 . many TGTGCCAGCAGGTCAGGGGCGTCTGAGCAGTTCTTC CASRSGASEQFF
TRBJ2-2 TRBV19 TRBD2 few TGTGCCAGTAGCCGGGGGGTTAAAGCGGGGAGAGACACCGGGGAGCTGTTTTTT CASSRGVKAGRDTGELFF
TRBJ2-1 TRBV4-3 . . TGCGCCAGCAGCCAAGATCGGGGGGCGAATGAGCAGTTCTTC CASSQDRGANEQFF
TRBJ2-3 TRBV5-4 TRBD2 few TGTGCCAGCAGCTACAGCGGGGGGACAGATACGCAGTATTTT CASSYSGGTDTQYF
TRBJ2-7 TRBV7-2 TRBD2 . TGTGCCAGCAGCTTAGTAGCGGGGGGGCCGCGGGAGCAGTACTTC CASSLVAGGPREQYF
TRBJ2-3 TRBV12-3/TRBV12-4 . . TGTGCCAGCACCCCCGCGGGGCGCACAGATACGCAGTATTTT CASTPAGRTDTQYF
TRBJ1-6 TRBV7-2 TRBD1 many TGTGCCAGCAGCCCTGGGACAGGGGGACGTAATTCACCCCTCCACTTT CASSPGTGGRNSPLHF
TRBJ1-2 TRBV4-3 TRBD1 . TGCGCCAGCAGCCAAGATCGGGACAGCTATGGCTACACCTTC CASSQDRDSYGYTF
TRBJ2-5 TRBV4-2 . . TGTGCCAGCAGCCAAGAGGGGATTGTCCAAGAGACCCAGTACTTC CASSQEGIVQETQYF
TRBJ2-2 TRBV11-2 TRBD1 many TGTGCCAGCAGCCTCAGGGGGTACGCGAACACCGGGGAGCTGTTTTTT CASSLRGYANTGELFF
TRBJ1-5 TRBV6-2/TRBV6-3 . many TGTGCCAGCAGCAGCGGGACACTCTATCAGCCCCAGCATTTT CASSSGTLYQPQHF
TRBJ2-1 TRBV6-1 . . TGTGCCATCAGGACGGGCTACAATGAGCAGTTCTTC CAIRTGYNEQFF
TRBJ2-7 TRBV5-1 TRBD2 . TGCGCCAGCAGCCCCGGACTAGCGGGGGGGCTGGGGGAGCAGTACTTC CASSPGLAGGLGEQYF
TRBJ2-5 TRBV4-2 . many TGTGCCAGCAGCCAAGATCACAGGGTTAGAGAGACCCAGTACTTC CASSQDHRVRETQYF
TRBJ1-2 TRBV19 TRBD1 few TGTGCCAGTAGCGTGGGACAGTTCTATGGCTACACCTTC CASSVGQFYGYTF
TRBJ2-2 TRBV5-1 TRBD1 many TGCGCCAGTTCGGGACAGGCAAACGGGGAGCTGTTTTTT CASSGQANGELFF
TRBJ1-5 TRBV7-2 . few TGTGCCAGCAGTCATTCCCATGTCGGCTATAGCAATCAGCCCCAGCATTTT CASSHSHVGYSNQPQHF
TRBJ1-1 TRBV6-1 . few TGTGCCCTCGATACGGTGATGAACACTGAAGCTTTCTTT CALDTVMNTEAFF
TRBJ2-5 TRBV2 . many TGTGCCAGCAGTGAGCTACAAGAGACCCAGTACTTC CASSELQETQYF
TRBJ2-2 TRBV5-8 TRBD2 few TGTGCCAGCAGCCACCGACTAGCGGGGGTGCCCGGGGAGCTGTTTTTT CASSHRLAGVPGELFF
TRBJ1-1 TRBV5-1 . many TGCGCCAGCAGCTTAGCACCAGGGGTGAACACTGAAGCTTTCTTT CASSLAPGVNTEAFF
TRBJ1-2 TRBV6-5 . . TGTGCCAGCAGTTACTCGATTACGGGCGGTGGCAACTATGGCTACACCTTC CASSYSITGGGNYGYTF
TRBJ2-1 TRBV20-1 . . TGCAGTGCTAGTATGCCCTCCTCCTACAATGAGCAGTTCTTC CSASMPSSYNEQFF
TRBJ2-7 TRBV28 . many TGTGCCAGCAGTTTGTGGCGCGAGCAGTACTTC CASSLWREQYF
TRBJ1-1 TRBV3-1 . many TGTGCCAGCAGCCAAGACGTGAGAGAGACTGAAGCTTTCTTT CASSQDVRETEAFF
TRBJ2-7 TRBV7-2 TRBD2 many TGTGCCAGCAGCCGGACTAGCGGGGGGGATATTGCTCATGAGCAGTACTTC CASSRTSGGDIAHEQYF
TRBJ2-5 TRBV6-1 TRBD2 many TGTGCCAGCAGTATTCTCGGGGGGCAAGAGACCCAGTACTTC CASSILGGQETQYF
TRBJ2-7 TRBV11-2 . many TGTGCCAGCAGCTTAAACGGACAGAAGAGGGACGAGCAGTACTTC CASSLNGQKRDEQYF
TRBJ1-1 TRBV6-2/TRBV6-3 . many TGTGCCAGCATCTCGAACAGGTTGGAGAACACTGAAGCTTTCTTT CASISNRLENTEAFF
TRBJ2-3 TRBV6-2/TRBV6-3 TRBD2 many TGTGCCAGCAGTTACCGGACTAGCGGGGAACTCACAGATACGCAGTATTTT CASSYRTSGELTDTQYF
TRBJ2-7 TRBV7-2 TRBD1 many TGTGCCAGCAGCGTACCTTGGGACAGGGCAAACTCCTACGAGCAGTACTTC CASSVPWDRANSYEQYF
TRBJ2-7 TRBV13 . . TGTGCCAGCAGCTTAGGGAGGGGGTTCTCCTACGAGCAGTACTTC CASSLGRGFSYEQYF
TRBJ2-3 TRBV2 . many TGTGCCAGCAGTGAAGGCACAACGCCAGATACGCAGTATTTT CASSEGTTPDTQYF
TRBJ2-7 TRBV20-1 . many TGCAGTGCTGGGGCGGGCTCCTACGAGCAGTACTTC CSAGAGSYEQYF
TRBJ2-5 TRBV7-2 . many TGTGCCAGCAACCGGGACTACCAAGAGACCCAGTACTTC CASNRDYQETQYF